This T cell receptor (beta chain) was observed in a study of T-cell reconstitution after alpha-beta-depleted transplantation in children. This clonotype appeared many times. Germline values: CDR1 DFQATT, CDR2 SNEGSKA (reference sequence). Trimming took off 3 bases at V and 5 bases at J, with 8 bases between the two ends. The CDR3 is 13 residues long. The TCRbeta library incorporated unique molecular identifiers. TCRdb reprocessed the PCR reads via MiXCR and lists one record per CDR3 protein. The table includes 200,000 to 250,000 distinct CDR3 sequences, approximately 12% detected once. The input for sequencing was PBMCs from the stem cell graft donor, taken from the stem cell graft. The chain recombines TRBV20-1 with TRBJ1-6; D not resolved. This clonotype was obtained from a human donor who donated a stem cell graft to a child with acute lymphoblastic leukemia. The CDR3 bases are TGCAGTGCTAGTGGTGTCGATAATTCACCCCTCCACTTT. Residues: CSASGVDNSPLHF.